Presented here are 14 T cell receptor beta chains from one specimen sequenced in a study of spatial heterogeneity in lung cancer. The sample's time point: blood at routine non-recurrence follow-up after resection. TCRdb called the 5' RACE reads again in MiXCR, with one record for every CDR3 protein. Of approximately 93,000 distinct CDR3 sequences listed, approximately 19% were seen once; the top ten hold 21%. This material consisted of PBMCs, taken at follow-up. These TCRs come from a male donor with early-stage non-small cell lung cancer.

A few counts support this clonotype. This chain links TRBV5-6 with TRBJ2-5; the match to TRBD2 covers 9 bases. The germline V gene encodes CDR1 SGHDT and CDR2 YYEEEE. CDR3 length: 15 residues. V shed 4 bases and J 5 bases; nucleotides not matched to a gene: 9. CDR3 sequence reads: CASSPMGAGGETQYF. CDR3 DNA: TGTGCCAGCAGCCCGATGGGAGCGGGGGGCGAGACCCAGTACTTC.

V usage is TRBV5-1 and J usage is TRBJ2-5, with a possible D match to TRBD1 (6 bases). The CDR3 covers 17 residues. The V gene's germline CDR1 is SGHRS and CDR2 YFSETQ. The V end was cut by 4 bases, the J end by 2 bases, with 21 bases between. Written as DNA, the CDR3 is TGCGCCAGCAGCCCCCAACAGGGTTCTAATGCACAAGAGACCCAGTACTTC. Residues: CASSPQQGSNAQETQYF.

The sample holds a few counts of this clonotype. The genes are TRBV3-1 and TRBJ2-3; TRBD2 matches at 10 bases. The CDR3 spans 15 residues. Germline CDR1 LGHDT, CDR2 YNNKEL (reference sequence). Trimming took 5 bases from V and 5 from J; bases not matched to a gene: 7. The CDR3 DNA reads as TGTGCCAGCAGCAGGATAGCGGGAGGAGGAGATACGCAGTATTTT. This translates into CASSRIAGGGDTQYF.

The sample holds many counts of this clonotype. This sequence joins TRBV25-1 and TRBJ1-2, with D possibly TRBD1 on 5 matching bases. The CDR3 is made up of 14 amino acids. Trimming shortened V by 5 bases and J by 1 base, and 11 bases separated the two germline ends. Germline V gene lookup returns CDR1 MGHDK and CDR2 SYGVNS. CDR3 sequence (DNA): TGTGCCAGCAGTTGGGACGGAATTAACTATGGCTACACCTTC. Translating gives CASSWDGINYGYTF.

This clonotype has more than one count but fewer than ten. The chain combines TRBV5-1 with TRBJ1-2, with TRBD1 matching over 8 bases. Trimming removed 0 bases from V and 5 bases from J; junction bases left unmatched: 0. This CDR3 is 13 amino acids long. Germline V CDR1 and CDR2: SGHRS, YFSETQ. The CDR3 DNA reads as TGCGCCAGCAGCTTGGGGACAGGGTATGGCTACACCTTC. Translation gives CASSLGTGYGYTF.

This chain connects TRBV19 to TRBJ1-1; 9 bases match TRBD1. J was trimmed by 5 bases and V by 10 bases; bases with no gene match: 11. The V gene's germline CDR1 is LNHDA and CDR2 SQIVND (reference sequence). This CDR3 has 14 residues. For the CDR3, the DNA is TGTGCCATACAGGGGGCGAAAATAAGTACTGAAGCTTTCTTT. This sequence encodes CAIQGAKISTEAFF.

The chain employs TRBV19 and TRBJ1-4, with no clear D. With 7 bases removed from V and 0 bases from J, the gap between germline ends came to 12 bases. The CDR3 is made up of 15 amino acids. Germline V gene data show CDR1 as LNHDA and CDR2 as SQIVND (reference sequence). CDR3: CASKARDATNEKLFF. The CDR3 nucleotides read TGTGCCAGTAAAGCCAGAGACGCAACTAATGAAAAACTGTTTTTT.

The rearrangement uses TRBV11-2 and TRBJ2-6; D ambiguous. Looked up from germline, CDR1 is SGHAT and CDR2 is FQNNGV. This CDR3 has 13 amino acids. The V end lost 6 bases, the J end lost 1 base, and 4 bases lay between the germline ends. CDR3 residues: CASRPSGANVLTF. The CDR3 DNA sequence: TGTGCCAGCAGGCCATCTGGGGCCAACGTCCTGACTTTC.

This clonotype was detected ten times or more. V and J are TRBV7-9 and TRBJ1-1, with D hard to call. CDR3 length: 12 amino acids. Trimming shortened V by 2 bases and J by 8 bases, and 9 bases separated the two germline ends. CDR1 is SEHNR, CDR2 FQNEAQ, per germline (reference sequence). CDR3 in amino acids: CASSLISQEAFF. The DNA for the CDR3 is TGTGCCAGCAGCTTAATATCCCAGGAAGCTTTCTTT.

In DNA, the CDR3 is TGTGCCAGCCACAATTGGGGGACAGGGAAGGAGGTGACTGAAGCTTTCTTT. Translated, it gives CASHNWGTGKEVTEAFF. This chain links TRBV19 with TRBJ1-1; TRBD1 agrees at 9 bases. V lost 9 bases, J lost 5 bases, and 19 bases stayed unmatched. This CDR3 spans 17 amino acids. Germline CDR1 is LNHDA and CDR2 is SQIVND (reference sequence).

The genes are TRBV19 and TRBJ1-3; D is unresolved. V lost 4 bases and J lost 0, with 7 bases in between. Germline CDR1 reads LNHDA; CDR2 reads SQIVND (reference sequence). The CDR3 spans 14 residues. The DNA for the CDR3 is TGTGCCAGTAGTACCACCAGCTCTGGAAACACCATATATTTT. Translating gives CASSTTSSGNTIYF.

The chain combines TRBV4-1 with TRBJ2-7; D remains unclear. The CDR3 loop spans 14 amino acids. Trimming removed 4 bases from V and 0 bases from J, with 10 bases in between. Germline assignment: CDR1 MGHRA and CDR2 YSYEKL. The chain's CDR3 is CASSLKLSSYEQYV. For the CDR3, the DNA is TGCGCCAGCAGCCTAAAGCTCAGCTCCTACGAGCAGTACGTC.

This rearrangement joins TRBV24-1 to TRBJ1-1; maybe TRBD1 (6 bases). V shed 9 bases and J shed 1 base, with 14 bases lying between them. The CDR3 has 14 amino acids. Germline V CDR1 and CDR2: KGHDR, SFDVKD. The CDR3 nucleotides are TGTGCCACCCGAACAGGGCTTGCGAACACTGAAGCTTTCTTT. This gives the protein CATRTGLANTEAFF.

A few counts support this clonotype. V usage is TRBV7-2 and J usage is TRBJ1-3; tentative D call: TRBD1 (5 bases). The CDR3 spans 16 residues. V was clipped by 5 bases and J by 1 base, with 15 bases between them. Germline CDR1 SGHTA, CDR2 FQGNSA. The CDR3 region has the DNA TGTGCCAGCAGCACAGCAGGGATCCGATCTGGAAACACCATATATTTT. Protein: CASSTAGIRSGNTIYF.